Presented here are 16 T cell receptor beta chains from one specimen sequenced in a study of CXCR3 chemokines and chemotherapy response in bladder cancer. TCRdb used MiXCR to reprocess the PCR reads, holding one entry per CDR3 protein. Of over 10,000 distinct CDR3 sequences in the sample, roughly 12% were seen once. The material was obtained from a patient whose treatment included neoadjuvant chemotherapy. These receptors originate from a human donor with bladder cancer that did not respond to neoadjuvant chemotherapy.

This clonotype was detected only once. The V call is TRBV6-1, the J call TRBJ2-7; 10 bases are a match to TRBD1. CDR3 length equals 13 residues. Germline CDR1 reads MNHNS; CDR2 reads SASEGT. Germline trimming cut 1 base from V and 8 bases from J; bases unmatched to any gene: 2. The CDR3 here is CASSEETGGQQYF. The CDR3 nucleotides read TGTGCCAGCAGTGAAGAGACAGGGGGCCAGCAGTACTTC.

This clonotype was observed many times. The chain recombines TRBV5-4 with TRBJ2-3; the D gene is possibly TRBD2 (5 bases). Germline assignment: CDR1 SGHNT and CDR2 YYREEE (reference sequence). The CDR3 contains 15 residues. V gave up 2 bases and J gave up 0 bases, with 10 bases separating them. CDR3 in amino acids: CASSLGGESTDTQYF. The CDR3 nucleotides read TGTGCCAGCAGCTTAGGAGGTGAGAGCACAGATACGCAGTATTTT.

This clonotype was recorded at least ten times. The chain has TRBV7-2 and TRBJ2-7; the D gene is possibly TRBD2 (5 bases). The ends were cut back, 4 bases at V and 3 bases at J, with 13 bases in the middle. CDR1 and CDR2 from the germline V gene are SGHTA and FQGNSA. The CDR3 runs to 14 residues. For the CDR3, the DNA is TGTGCCAGCAGCTCCCGGGGTACCCTCTACGAGCAGTACTTC. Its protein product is CASSSRGTLYEQYF.

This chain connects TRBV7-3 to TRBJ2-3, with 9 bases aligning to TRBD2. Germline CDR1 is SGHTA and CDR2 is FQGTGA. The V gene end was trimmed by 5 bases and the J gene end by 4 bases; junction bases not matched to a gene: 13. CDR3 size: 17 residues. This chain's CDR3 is CASSPAGSGGWADTQYF. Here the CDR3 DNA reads TGTGCCAGCAGCCCTGCGGGTAGCGGGGGATGGGCAGATACGCAGTATTTT.

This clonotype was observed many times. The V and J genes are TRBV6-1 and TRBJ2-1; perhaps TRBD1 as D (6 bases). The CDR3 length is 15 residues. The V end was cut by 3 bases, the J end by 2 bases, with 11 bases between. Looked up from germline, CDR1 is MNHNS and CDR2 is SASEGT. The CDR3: CASSDIGGAYNEQFF. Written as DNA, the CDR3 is TGTGCCAGCAGTGATATAGGGGGAGCCTACAATGAGCAGTTCTTC.

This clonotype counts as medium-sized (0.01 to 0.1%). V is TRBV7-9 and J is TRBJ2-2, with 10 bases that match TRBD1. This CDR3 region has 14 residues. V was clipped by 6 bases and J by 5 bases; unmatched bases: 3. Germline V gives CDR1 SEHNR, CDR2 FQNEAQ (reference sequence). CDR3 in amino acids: CASRTGGLTGELFF. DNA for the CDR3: TGTGCCAGCAGGACAGGGGGCCTGACCGGGGAGCTGTTTTTT.

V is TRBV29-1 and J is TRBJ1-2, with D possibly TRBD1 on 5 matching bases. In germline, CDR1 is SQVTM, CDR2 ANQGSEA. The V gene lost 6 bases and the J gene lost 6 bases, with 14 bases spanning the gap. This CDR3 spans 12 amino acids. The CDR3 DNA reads TGCAGCGTCCCTGGGGGGATTCATGGCTACACCTTC. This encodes CSVPGGIHGYTF.

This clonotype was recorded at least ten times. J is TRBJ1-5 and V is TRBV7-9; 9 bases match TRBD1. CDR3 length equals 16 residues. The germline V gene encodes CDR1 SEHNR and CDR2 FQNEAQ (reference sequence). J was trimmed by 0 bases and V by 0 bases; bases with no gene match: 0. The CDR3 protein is CASSLADRGSNQPQHF. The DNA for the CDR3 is TGTGCCAGCAGCTTAGCGGACAGGGGTAGCAATCAGCCCCAGCATTTT.

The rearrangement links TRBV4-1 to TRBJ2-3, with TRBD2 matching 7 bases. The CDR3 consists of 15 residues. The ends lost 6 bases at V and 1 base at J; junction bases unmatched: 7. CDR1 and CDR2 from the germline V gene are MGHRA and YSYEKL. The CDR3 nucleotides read TGCGCCAGCAGTTGGTCGGGAGGAGGCACAGATACGCAGTATTTT. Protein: CASSWSGGGTDTQYF.

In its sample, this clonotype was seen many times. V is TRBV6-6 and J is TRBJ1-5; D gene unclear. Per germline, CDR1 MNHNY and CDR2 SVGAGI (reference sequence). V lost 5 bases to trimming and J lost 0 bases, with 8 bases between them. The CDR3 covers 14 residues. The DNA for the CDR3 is TGTGCCAGCAGTCCTTCTATTAGCAATCAGCCCCAGCATTTT. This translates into CASSPSISNQPQHF.

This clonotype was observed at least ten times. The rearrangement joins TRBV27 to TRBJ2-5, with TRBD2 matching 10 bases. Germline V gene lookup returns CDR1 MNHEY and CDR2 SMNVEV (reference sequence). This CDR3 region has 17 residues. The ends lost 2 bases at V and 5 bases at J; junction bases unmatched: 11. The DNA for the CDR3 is TGTGCCAGCAGTTTAAAGCGGGAGGGCCGAGCAGCGGAGACCCAGTACTTC. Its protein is CASSLKREGRAAETQYF.

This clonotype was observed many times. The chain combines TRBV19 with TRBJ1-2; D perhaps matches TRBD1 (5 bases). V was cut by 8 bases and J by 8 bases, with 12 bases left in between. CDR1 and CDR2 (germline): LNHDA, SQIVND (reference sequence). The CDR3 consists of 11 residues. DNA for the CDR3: TGTGCCAGTGGTTGGGGGGACGGCTACACCTTC. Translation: CASGWGDGYTF. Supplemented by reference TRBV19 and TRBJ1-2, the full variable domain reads DGGITQSPKYLFRKEGQNVTLSCEQNLNHDAMYWYRQDPGQGLRLIYYSQIVNDFQKGDIAEGYSVSREKKESFPLTVTSAQKNPTAFYLCASGWGDGYTFGSGTRLTVV.

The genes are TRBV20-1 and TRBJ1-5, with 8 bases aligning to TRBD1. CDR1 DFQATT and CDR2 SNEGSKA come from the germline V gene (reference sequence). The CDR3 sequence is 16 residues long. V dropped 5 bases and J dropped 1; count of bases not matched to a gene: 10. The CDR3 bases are TGCAGTGCTCCCTTCCGACAGGGGACAAGCAATCAGCCCCAGCATTTT. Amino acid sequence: CSAPFRQGTSNQPQHF.

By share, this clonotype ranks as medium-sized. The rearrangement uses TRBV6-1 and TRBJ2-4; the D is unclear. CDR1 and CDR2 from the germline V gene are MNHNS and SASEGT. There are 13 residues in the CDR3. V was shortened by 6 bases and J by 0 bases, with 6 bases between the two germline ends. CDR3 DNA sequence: TGTGCCAGCAGCCCGCAAGCCAAAAACATTCAGTACTTC. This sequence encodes CASSPQAKNIQYF.

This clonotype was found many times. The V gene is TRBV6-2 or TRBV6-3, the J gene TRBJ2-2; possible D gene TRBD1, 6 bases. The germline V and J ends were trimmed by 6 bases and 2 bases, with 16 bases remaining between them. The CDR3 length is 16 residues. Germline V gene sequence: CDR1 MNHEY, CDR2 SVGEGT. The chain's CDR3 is CASSLHRDINTGELFF. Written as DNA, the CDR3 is TGTGCCAGCAGCTTACACCGGGACATAAACACCGGGGAGCTGTTTTTT.

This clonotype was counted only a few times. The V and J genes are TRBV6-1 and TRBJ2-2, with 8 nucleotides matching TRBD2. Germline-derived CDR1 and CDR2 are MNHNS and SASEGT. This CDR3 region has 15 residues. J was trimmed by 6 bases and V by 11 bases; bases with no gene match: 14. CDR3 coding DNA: TGTGCCGGGAAAATAACCTCAGCGGGGGCCGGGGAGCTGTTTTTT. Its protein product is CAGKITSAGAGELFF.